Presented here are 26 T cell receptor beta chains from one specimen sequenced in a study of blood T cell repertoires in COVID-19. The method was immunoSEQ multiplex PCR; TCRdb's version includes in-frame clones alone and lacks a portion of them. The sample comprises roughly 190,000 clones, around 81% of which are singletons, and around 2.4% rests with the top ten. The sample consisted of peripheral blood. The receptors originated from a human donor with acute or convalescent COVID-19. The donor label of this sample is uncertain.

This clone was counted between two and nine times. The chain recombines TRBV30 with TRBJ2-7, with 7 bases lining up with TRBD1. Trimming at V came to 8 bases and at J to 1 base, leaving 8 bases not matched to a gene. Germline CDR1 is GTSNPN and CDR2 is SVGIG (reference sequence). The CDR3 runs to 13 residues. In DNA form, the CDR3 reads TGTGCCAGGTCGGACAGGCCGTCCTACGAGCAGTACTTC. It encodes CARSDRPSYEQYF.

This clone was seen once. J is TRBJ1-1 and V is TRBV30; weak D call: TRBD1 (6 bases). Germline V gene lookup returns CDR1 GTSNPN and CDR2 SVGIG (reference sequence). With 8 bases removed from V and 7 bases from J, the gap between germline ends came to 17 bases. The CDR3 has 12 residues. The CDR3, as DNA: TGTGCCAGGCGCAGGGGAGTAAGTGAAGCTTTCTTT. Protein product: CARRRGVSEAFF.

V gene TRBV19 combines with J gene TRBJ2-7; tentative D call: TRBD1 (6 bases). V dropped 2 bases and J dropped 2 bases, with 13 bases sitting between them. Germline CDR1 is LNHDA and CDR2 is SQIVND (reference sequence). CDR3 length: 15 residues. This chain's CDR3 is CASSIRQATTYEQYF. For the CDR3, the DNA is TGTGCCAGTAGTATAAGACAGGCTACGACCTACGAGCAGTACTTC.

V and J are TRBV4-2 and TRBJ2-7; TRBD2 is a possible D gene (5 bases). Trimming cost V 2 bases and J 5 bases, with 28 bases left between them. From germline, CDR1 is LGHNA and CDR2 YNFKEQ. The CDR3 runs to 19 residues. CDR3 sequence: CASSQNIRGGVGIPNEQYF. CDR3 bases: TGTGCCAGCAGCCAAAACATCAGAGGAGGAGTCGGGATTCCCAACGAGCAGTACTTC.

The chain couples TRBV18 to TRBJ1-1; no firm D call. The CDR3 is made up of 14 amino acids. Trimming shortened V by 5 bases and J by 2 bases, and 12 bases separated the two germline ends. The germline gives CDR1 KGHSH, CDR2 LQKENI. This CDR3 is CASSVTGRNTEAFF. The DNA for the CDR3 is TGTGCCAGCTCAGTTACCGGGAGAAACACTGAAGCTTTCTTT.

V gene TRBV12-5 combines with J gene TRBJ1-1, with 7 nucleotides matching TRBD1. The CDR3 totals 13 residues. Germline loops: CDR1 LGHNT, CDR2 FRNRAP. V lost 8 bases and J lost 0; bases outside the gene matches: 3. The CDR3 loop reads CASYRGVNTEAFF. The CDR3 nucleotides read TGTGCTAGTTACAGGGGAGTGAACACTGAAGCTTTCTTT.

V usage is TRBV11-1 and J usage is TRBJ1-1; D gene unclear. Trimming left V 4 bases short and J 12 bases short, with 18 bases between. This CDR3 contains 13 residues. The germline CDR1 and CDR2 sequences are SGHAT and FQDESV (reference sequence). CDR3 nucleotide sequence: TGTGCCAGCAGCTCTCTCGATTCCATAGCTCCTTTCTTT. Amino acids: CASSSLDSIAPFF.

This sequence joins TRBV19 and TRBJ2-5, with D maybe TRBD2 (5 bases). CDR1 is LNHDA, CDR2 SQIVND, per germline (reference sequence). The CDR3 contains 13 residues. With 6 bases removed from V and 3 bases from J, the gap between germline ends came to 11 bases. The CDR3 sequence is CASSAGREETQYF. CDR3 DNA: TGTGCCAGTAGCGCGGGTCGCGAAGAGACCCAGTACTTC.

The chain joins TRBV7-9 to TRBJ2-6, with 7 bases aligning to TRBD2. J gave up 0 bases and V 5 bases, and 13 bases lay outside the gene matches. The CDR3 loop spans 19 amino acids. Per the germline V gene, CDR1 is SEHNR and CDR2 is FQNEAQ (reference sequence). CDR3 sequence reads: CASSDTSRDYPSGANVLTF. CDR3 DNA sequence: TGTGCCAGCAGCGATACCTCCCGGGACTACCCCTCTGGGGCCAACGTCCTGACTTTC. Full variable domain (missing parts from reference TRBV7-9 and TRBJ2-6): DTGVSQNPRHKITKRGQNVTFRCDPISEHNRLYWYRQTLGQGPEFLTYFQNEAQLEKSRLLSDRFSAERPKGSFSTLEIQRTEQGDSAMYLCASSDTSRDYPSGANVLTFGAGSRLTVL.

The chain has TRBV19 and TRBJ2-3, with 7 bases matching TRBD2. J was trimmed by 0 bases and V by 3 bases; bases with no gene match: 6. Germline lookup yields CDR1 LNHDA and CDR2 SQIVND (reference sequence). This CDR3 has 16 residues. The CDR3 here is CASSIKRGSSTDTQYF. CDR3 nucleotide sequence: TGTGCCAGTAGTATTAAGCGGGGCTCTAGCACAGATACGCAGTATTTT.

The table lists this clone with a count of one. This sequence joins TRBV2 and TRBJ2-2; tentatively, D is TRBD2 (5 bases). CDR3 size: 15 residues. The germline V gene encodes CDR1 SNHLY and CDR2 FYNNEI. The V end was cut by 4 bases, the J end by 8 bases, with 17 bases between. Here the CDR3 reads CASSGYLPRGGELFF. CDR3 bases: TGTGCCAGCAGTGGATATCTACCCCGGGGTGGGGAGCTGTTTTTT.

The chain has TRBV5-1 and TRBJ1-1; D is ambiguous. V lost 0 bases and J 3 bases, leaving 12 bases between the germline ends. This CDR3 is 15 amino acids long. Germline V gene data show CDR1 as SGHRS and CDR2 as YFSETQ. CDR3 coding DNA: TGCGCCAGCAGCTTGGCCTTGGGAGGTGACACTGAAGCTTTCTTT. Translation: CASSLALGGDTEAFF.

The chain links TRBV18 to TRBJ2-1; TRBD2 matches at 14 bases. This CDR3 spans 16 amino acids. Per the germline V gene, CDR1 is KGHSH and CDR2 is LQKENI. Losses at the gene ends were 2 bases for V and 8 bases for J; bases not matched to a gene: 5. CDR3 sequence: CASSPTGTSGSYEQFF. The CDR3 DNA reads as TGTGCCAGCTCACCAACAGGGACTAGCGGGAGCTATGAGCAGTTCTTC. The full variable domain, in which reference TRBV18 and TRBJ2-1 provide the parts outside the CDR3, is NAGVMQNPRHLVRRRGQEARLRCSPMKGHSHVYWYRQLPEEGLKFMVYLQKENIIDESGMPKERFSAEFPKEGPSILRIQQVVRGDSAAYFCASSPTGTSGSYEQFFGPGTRLTVL.

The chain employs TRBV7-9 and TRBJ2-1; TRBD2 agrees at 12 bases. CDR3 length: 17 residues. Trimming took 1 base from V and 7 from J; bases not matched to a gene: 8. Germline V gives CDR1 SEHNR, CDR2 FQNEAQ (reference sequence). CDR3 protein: CASSLGGGLAGQNEQFF. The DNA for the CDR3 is TGTGCCAGCAGCTTAGGCGGGGGACTAGCGGGCCAGAATGAGCAGTTCTTC.

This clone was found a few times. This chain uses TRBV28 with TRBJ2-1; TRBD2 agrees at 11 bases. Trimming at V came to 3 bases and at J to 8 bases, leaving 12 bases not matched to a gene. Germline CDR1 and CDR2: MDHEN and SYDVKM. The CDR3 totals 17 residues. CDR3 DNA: TGTGCCAGCAGTTTCGGGTCCCCGGGACTAGCGGTCGATGAGCAGTTCTTC. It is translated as CASSFGSPGLAVDEQFF.

CDR3 bases: TGCGCCAGCAGCCAAGATACGACTAGCGGGCTTAGCACAGATACGCAGTATTTT. Its protein product is CASSQDTTSGLSTDTQYF. The V call is TRBV4-1, the J call TRBJ2-3, with 10 bases that match TRBD2. The CDR3 is made up of 18 amino acids. The V and J ends lost 0 bases and 0 bases, in that order; junction bases with no gene match: 6. The germline V gene encodes CDR1 MGHRA and CDR2 YSYEKL.

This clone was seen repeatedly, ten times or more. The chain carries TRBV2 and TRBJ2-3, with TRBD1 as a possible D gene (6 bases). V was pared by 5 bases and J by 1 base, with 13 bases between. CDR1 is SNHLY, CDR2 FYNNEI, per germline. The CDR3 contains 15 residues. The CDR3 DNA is TGTGCCAGCAGTCCCGGGACATACCGCACAGATACGCAGTATTTT. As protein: CASSPGTYRTDTQYF.

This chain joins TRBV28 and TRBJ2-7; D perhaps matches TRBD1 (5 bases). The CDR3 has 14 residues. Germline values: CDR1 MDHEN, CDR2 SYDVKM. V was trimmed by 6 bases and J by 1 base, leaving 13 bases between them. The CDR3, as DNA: TGTGCCAGCAGGGTGCCAGGGATTTCCTACGAGCAGTACTTC. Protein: CASRVPGISYEQYF.

Written as DNA, the CDR3 is TGCGCCAGCAGCCAAGATGTGCTAGCGGGGGGCCCAGAGCAGTACTTC. Residues: CASSQDVLAGGPEQYF. V and J are TRBV4-1 and TRBJ2-7; 11 positions agree with TRBD2. The CDR3 has 16 amino acids. The J segment lost 7 bases and the V segment lost 0 bases, leaving 8 bases of the junction unmatched. The V gene's germline CDR1 is MGHRA and CDR2 YSYEKL.

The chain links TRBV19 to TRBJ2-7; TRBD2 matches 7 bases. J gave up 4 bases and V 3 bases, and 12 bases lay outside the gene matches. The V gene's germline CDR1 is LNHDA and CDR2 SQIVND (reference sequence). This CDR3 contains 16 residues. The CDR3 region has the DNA TGTGCCAGTAGTATTCCCCTGGGCGGGAGTCGATACGAGCAGTACTTC. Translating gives CASSIPLGGSRYEQYF.

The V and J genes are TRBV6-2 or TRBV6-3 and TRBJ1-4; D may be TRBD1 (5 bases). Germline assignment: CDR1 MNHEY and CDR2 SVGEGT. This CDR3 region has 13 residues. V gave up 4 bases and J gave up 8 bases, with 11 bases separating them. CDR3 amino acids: CASSSTGEEKLFF. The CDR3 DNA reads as TGTGCCAGCAGTTCTACGGGGGAAGAAAAACTGTTTTTT.

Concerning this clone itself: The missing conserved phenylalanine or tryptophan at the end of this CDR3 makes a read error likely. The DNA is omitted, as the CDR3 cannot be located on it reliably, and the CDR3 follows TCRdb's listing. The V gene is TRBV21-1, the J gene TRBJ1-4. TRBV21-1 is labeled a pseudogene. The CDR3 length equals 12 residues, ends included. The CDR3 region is CASSKHPHSPPR.

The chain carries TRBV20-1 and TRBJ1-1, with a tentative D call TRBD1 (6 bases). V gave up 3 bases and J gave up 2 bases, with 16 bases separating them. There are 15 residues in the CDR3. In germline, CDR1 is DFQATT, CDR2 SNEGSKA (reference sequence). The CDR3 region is CSASRLQGRNTEAFF. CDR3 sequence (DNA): TGCAGTGCTAGTCGGTTACAGGGAAGAAACACTGAAGCTTTCTTT.

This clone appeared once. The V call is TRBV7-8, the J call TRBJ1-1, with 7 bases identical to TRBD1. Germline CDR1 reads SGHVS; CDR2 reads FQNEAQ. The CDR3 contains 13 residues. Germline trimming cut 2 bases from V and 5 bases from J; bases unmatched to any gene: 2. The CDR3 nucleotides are TGTGCCAGCAGCTTAAGGGGGCAGACTGAAGCTTTCTTT. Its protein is CASSLRGQTEAFF.

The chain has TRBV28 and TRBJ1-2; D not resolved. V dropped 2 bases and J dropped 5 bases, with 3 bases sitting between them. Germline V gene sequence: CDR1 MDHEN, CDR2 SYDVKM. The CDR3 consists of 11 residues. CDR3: CASSLQYGYTF. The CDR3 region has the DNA TGTGCCAGCAGTTTACAGTATGGCTACACCTTC.

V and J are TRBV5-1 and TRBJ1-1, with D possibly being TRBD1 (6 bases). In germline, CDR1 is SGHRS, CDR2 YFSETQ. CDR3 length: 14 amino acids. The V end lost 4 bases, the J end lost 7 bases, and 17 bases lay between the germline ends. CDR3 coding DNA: TGCGCCAGCAGCGCGTTGGCAGGGGCTGTTGAAGCTTTCTTT. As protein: CASSALAGAVEAFF.